This T cell receptor (beta chain) comes out of a study of identical twins. Broader study findings: While abundant cord blood beta clonotypes carried fewer insertions, memory repertoires showed no such pattern.

This clonotype turned up a few times. What it binds is not known. All donors comprised healthy Caucasians. CDR3 size: 16 residues. V trimming: 4 bases; J trimming: 2 bases; junction bases outside the gene matches: 4. Germline V lookup: CDR1 SEHNR, CDR2 FQNEAQ (reference sequence). TCRdb reanalysed the 5' RACE reads using MiXCR and keeps one entry per CDR3 protein. The sample yields 650,000 to 800,000 distinct CDR3 sequences, over 8.5% seen once. The same specimen was also included in a second study, on yellow fever vaccine responses in identical twins.

This receptor was obtained from a woman aged 18-29 years in good health. Material: PBMCs. The V and J genes are TRBV7-9 and TRBJ2-5; TRBD2 agrees at 13 bases. DNA of the CDR3: TGTGCCAGCAGCTCCTCACTAGCGGGGGGGCAAGAGACCCAGTACTTC. Translating gives CASSSSLAGGQETQYF. Full variable domain (outside the CDR3, taken from reference TRBV7-9 and TRBJ2-5): DTGVSQNPRHKITKRGQNVTFRCDPISEHNRLYWYRQTLGQGPEFLTYFQNEAQLEKSRLLSDRFSAERPKGSFSTLEIQRTEQGDSAMYLCASSSSLAGGQETQYFGPGTRLLVL.